The T cell receptor beta chain described here comes from a study of T cells expressing NK-cell markers. Study overall: Within the sequenced cohort of eight donors, seven exhibited HCMV seropositivity and one was seronegative. Overall study findings and caveats: One observes that, in several donors, these clonotypes were also the leading ones within the CD3+CD56-NKG2C+ fraction. Dominant NKG2C+ clonotypes made up about 1.0-7.0% of CD8+ T cells in roughly 6 donors.

Details on this clonotype: Its matching antigen is unknown.

UMI-tagged 5'RACE template switching yielded the TCR beta cDNA. From the 5' RACE reads, TCRdb lists one entry per CDR3 protein and no DNA. The sample's table shows about 260,000 distinct CDR3 sequences. Sequencing used blood T cells: a sorted CD56 or NKG2C T cell subset, CD4+ or CD8+ T cells, or bulk PBMC T cells (not recorded which). The TCR was taken from a man younger than 35 in good health.

Here the CDR3 reads CATSDNRGDQPQHF. This chain uses TRBV24-1 with TRBJ1-5; with no DNA, the TCRdb D assignment of TRBD1 cannot be verified. The CDR3 is made up of 14 amino acids. Germline V gene data show CDR1 as KGHDR and CDR2 as SFDVKD.